This T cell receptor beta chain came from a study of blood T cell repertoires in COVID-19. At the level of the study: COVID-19 samples collected from the United States, Italy and Spain covered acute and convalescent phases.

Trimming at V came to 7 bases and at J to 4 bases, leaving 11 bases not matched to a gene. This CDR3 has 15 amino acids. Germline V gene lookup returns CDR1 LNHDA and CDR2 SQIVND (reference sequence). The data were produced by immunoSEQ multiplex PCR, yet TCRdb's version contains in-frame clones alone and is incomplete. Counted here are 350,000 to 450,000 clones, 85% occurring once; the ten biggest clones make up around 3.4%. The J gene is TRBJ1-1, the V gene TRBV19; TRBD1 matches 8 bases. The sample comprised peripheral blood. This TCR was recovered from a woman between 18 and 29 years old with acute or convalescent COVID-19. The CDR3 DNA sequence: TGTGCCAGTATGGACAGGGCCGGAGGTTTCACTGAAGCTTTCTTT. Translation: CASMDRAGGFTEAFF. Drawing the rest from reference TRBV19 and TRBJ1-1, the complete variable domain is DGGITQSPKYLFRKEGQNVTLSCEQNLNHDAMYWYRQDPGQGLRLIYYSQIVNDFQKGDIAEGYSVSREKKESFPLTVTSAQKNPTAFYLCASMDRAGGFTEAFFGQGTRLTVV.